A single sample is the source of the 15 T cell receptor beta chains below, sequenced in a study of T-cell reconstitution after alpha-beta-depleted transplantation in children. Unique molecular identifiers were incorporated when the TCRbeta library was constructed. Using its own MiXCR run on the PCR reads, TCRdb lists one record per CDR3 protein. The sample holds 700,000 to 950,000 distinct CDR3 sequences, roughly 16% seen once. The sequences come from PBMCs, mostly from graft donor cells, collected 360 days after TCRalphabeta/CD19-depleted stem cell transplant. Receptors were obtained from a male patient under 18 who had a stem cell transplant for acute lymphoblastic leukemia, so the T cells may come from the graft donor.

There are a few counts of this clonotype. This sequence joins TRBV12-3 or TRBV12-4 and TRBJ2-5, with 7 bases lining up with TRBD1. V dropped 0 bases and J dropped 6; count of bases not matched to a gene: 7. The CDR3 contains 15 residues. CDR3: CASSLAPAGGKTQYF. In nucleotides, the CDR3 is TGTGCCAGCAGTTTAGCGCCGGCAGGGGGAAAGACCCAGTACTTC.

This clonotype was counted ten times or more. The chain uses TRBV7-3 and TRBJ2-5; no clear D. The V and J ends lost 1 base and 1 base respectively, with 10 bases between them. Per the germline V gene, CDR1 is SGHTA and CDR2 is FQGTGA. The CDR3 loop spans 15 amino acids. CDR3 sequence: CASSLIGSPQETQYF. CDR3 DNA: TGTGCCAGCAGCTTAATAGGGTCACCCCAAGAGACCCAGTACTTC.

This chain links TRBV4-1 with TRBJ1-1; D is possibly TRBD1 (5 bases). Per the germline V gene, CDR1 is MGHRA and CDR2 is YSYEKL. Trimming left V 1 base short and J 0 bases short, with 6 bases between. The CDR3 sequence is 14 residues long. The CDR3 DNA reads TGCGCCAGCAGCCAAGGACAGATGAACACTGAAGCTTTCTTT. As protein: CASSQGQMNTEAFF.

J is TRBJ1-4 and V is TRBV9; no reliable D call. Germline V gene lookup returns CDR1 SGDLS and CDR2 YYNGEE. Trimming stripped 0 bases from V and 0 bases from J, with 9 bases between. The CDR3 covers 16 residues. CDR3 coding DNA: TGTGCCAGCAGCGTAGAACAGCTTGCAACTAATGAAAAACTGTTTTTT. Protein: CASSVEQLATNEKLFF. The variable domain in full, with the rest retrieved from reference TRBV9 and TRBJ1-4, is DSGVTQTPKHLITATGQRVTLRCSPRSGDLSVYWYQQSLDQGLQFLIQYYNGEERAKGNILERFSAQQFPDLHSELNLSSLELGDSALYFCASSVEQLATNEKLFFGSGTQLSVL.

The chain recombines TRBV13 with TRBJ1-1, with a weak D call TRBD1 (5 bases). The CDR3 extends over 14 amino acids. Germline V gene data show CDR1 as PRHDT and CDR2 as FYEKMQ (reference sequence). Trimming stripped 0 bases from V and 8 bases from J, with 13 bases between. CDR3 loop: CASSLGLSGHEAFF. The CDR3 nucleotides are TGTGCCAGCAGCTTAGGCCTGAGTGGACACGAAGCTTTCTTT.

This clonotype has a handful of counts. The DNA of the CDR3 is TGTGCCAGCAGCGTCTTGACAGGGGACAGTGGTGGCTACACCTTC. Protein: CASSVLTGDSGGYTF. The V gene is TRBV9, the J gene TRBJ1-2, with 8 bases that match TRBD1. V gave up 2 bases and J gave up 7 bases; unmatched junction bases: 10. The CDR3 consists of 15 residues. The germline V gene encodes CDR1 SGDLS and CDR2 YYNGEE.

The chain couples TRBV15 to TRBJ2-5; D ambiguous. The V end was cut by 0 bases, the J end by 5 bases, with 10 bases between. The germline CDR1 and CDR2 sequences are LNHNV and YYDKDF (reference sequence). The CDR3 runs 14 residues. This CDR3 reads CATSRDRQLETQYF. Here the CDR3 DNA reads TGTGCCACCAGCAGAGATAGGCAATTGGAGACCCAGTACTTC.

This clonotype was seen ten or more times. This sequence joins TRBV27 and TRBJ2-1, with unresolved D. The CDR3 is 11 residues long. CDR1 and CDR2 (germline): MNHEY, SMNVEV (reference sequence). V was trimmed by 6 bases and J by 8 bases, leaving 8 bases between them. CDR3 sequence reads: CASSLGDEQFF. The CDR3 region has the DNA TGTGCCAGCAGCTTAGGCGATGAGCAGTTCTTC.

This clonotype was seen at least ten times. The chain is built from TRBV12-3 or TRBV12-4 and TRBJ2-1, with D perhaps given as TRBD1 or TRBD2 (6 bases each). CDR3 size: 17 residues. Trimming left V 1 base short and J 8 bases short, with 21 bases between. DNA for the CDR3: TGTGCCAGCAGTTTAGGTCGGGGGCGGCAGGGAAGCGATGAGCAGTTCTTC. Amino acids: CASSLGRGRQGSDEQFF.

The rearrangement uses TRBV11-1 and TRBJ2-1; D ambiguous. Germline V gene data show CDR1 as SGHAT and CDR2 as FQDESV (reference sequence). The V and J ends lost 6 bases and 10 bases respectively, with 10 bases between them. CDR3 length: 11 residues. Written as DNA, the CDR3 is TGTGCCAGCAGGCGAGGTGAGGAGCAGTTCTTC. Protein: CASRRGEEQFF.

This clonotype turned up a few times. This chain joins TRBV5-1 and TRBJ2-5; 7 bases are shared with TRBD1. The germline V gene encodes CDR1 SGHRS and CDR2 YFSETQ. After removal of 0 bases from V and 2 bases from J, the junction contained 7 bases not matched to a gene. CDR3 length: 16 residues. CDR3 in amino acids: CASSLAPTGNQETQYF. DNA for the CDR3: TGCGCCAGCAGCTTGGCCCCGACAGGGAATCAAGAGACCCAGTACTTC.

Many counts were recorded for this clonotype. The rearrangement links TRBV5-1 to TRBJ1-1; no reliable D call. Germline CDR1 reads SGHRS; CDR2 reads YFSETQ. CDR3 length: 12 amino acids. Trimming took 3 bases from V and 1 from J, leaving 4 bases between them. The DNA of the CDR3 is TGCGCCAGCAGCTCCCCGAACACTGAAGCTTTCTTT. It encodes CASSSPNTEAFF.

This clonotype came up a few times. The chain uses TRBV29-1 and TRBJ2-5; 8 bases map to TRBD1. From germline, CDR1 is SQVTM and CDR2 ANQGSEA. V gave up 5 bases and J gave up 2 bases; unmatched junction bases: 4. The length of the CDR3 is 13 residues. The CDR3 reads CSVHTGGQETQYF. Written as DNA, the CDR3 is TGCAGCGTTCATACAGGGGGGCAAGAGACCCAGTACTTC.

This clonotype was detected only a few times. The chain recombines TRBV19 with TRBJ2-5, with D uncertain. V lost 4 bases, J lost 3 bases, and 6 bases lay in between. This CDR3 is built from 12 residues. CDR1 is LNHDA, CDR2 SQIVND, per germline (reference sequence). The CDR3 DNA reads TGTGCCAGTAGTAATACGGAAGAGACCCAGTACTTC. This translates into CASSNTEETQYF.

This chain links TRBV10-3 with TRBJ2-1, with TRBD2 as a possible D gene (6 bases). Trimming took 3 bases from V and 7 from J, leaving 10 bases between them. This CDR3 is 13 amino acids long. CDR1 and CDR2 (germline): ENHRY, SYGVKD. The CDR3, as DNA: TGTGCCATCAGTGATTTGGGGGGAAATGAGCAGTTCTTC. Its protein is CAISDLGGNEQFF.